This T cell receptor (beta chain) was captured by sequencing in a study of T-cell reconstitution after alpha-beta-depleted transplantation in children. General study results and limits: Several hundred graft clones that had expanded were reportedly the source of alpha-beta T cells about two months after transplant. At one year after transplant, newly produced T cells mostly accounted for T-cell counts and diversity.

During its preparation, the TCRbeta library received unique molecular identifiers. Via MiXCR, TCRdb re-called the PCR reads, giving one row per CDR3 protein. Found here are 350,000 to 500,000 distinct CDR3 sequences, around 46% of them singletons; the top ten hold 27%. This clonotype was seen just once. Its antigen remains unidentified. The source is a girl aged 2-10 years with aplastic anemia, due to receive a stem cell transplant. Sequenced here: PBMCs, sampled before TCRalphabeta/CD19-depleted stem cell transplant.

The CDR3 is CASSLRSYNSPLHF. CDR3 DNA: TGTGCCAGCAGTTTACGCTCCTATAATTCACCCCTCCACTTT. The genes are TRBV27 and TRBJ1-6; D ambiguous. The CDR3 contains 14 residues. The V end was cut by 2 bases, the J end by 0 bases, with 2 bases between. Germline assignment: CDR1 MNHEY and CDR2 SMNVEV (reference sequence).